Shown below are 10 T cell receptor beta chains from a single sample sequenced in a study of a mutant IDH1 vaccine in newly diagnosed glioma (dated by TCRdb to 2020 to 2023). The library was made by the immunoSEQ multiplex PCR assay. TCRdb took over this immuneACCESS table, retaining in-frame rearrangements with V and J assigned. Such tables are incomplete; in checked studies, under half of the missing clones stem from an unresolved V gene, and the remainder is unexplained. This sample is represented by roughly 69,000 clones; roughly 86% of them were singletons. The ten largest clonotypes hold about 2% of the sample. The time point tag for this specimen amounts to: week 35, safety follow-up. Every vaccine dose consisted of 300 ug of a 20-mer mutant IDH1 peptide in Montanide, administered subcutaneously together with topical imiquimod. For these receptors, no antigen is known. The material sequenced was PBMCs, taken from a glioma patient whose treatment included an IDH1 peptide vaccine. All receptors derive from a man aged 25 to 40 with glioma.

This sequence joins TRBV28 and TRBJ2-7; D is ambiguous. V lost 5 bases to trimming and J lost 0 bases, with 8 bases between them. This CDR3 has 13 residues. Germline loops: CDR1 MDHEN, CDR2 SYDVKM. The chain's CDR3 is CASSRAGSYEQYF. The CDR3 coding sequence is TGTGCCAGCAGTCGAGCCGGCTCCTACGAGCAGTACTTC.

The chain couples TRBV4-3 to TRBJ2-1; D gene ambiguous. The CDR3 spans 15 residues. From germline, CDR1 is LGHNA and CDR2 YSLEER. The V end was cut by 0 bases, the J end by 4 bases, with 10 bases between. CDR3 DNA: TGCGCCAGCAGCCAAGATATGAACGGGTACAATGAGCAGTTCTTC. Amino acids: CASSQDMNGYNEQFF.

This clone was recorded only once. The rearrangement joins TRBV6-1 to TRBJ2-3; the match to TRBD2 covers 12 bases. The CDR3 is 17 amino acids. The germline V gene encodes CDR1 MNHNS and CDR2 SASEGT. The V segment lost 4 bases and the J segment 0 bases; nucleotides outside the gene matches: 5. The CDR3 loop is CASSASGGAASTDTQYF. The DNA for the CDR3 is TGTGCCAGCAGTGCTAGCGGGGGGGCTGCAAGCACAGATACGCAGTATTTT.

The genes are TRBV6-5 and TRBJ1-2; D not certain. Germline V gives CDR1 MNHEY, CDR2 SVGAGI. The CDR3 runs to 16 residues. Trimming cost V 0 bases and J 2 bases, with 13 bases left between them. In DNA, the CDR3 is TGTGCCAGCAGTTACTCCGAGTCTCCCCGAAACTATGGCTACACCTTC. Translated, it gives CASSYSESPRNYGYTF.

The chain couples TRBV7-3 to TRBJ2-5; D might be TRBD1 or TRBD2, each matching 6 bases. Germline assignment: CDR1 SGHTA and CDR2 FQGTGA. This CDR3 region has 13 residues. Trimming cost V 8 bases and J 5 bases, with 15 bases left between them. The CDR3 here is CASASGAQETQYF. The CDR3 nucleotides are TGTGCCAGCGCCTCGGGGGCCCAGGAGACCCAGTACTTC.

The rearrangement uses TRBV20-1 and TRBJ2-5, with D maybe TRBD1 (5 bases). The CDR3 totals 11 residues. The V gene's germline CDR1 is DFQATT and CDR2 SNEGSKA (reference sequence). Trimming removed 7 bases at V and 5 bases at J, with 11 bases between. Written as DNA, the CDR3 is TGCAGTGAGGGGTTTTGGGAGACCCAGTACTTC. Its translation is CSEGFWETQYF.

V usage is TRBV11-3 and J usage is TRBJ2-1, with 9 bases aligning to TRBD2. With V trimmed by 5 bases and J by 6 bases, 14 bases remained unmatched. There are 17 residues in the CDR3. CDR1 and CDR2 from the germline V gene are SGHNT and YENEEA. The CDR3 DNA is TGTGCCAGCAGCGACCCAAAGCGCCTAGCGGGGACCAATGAGCAGTTCTTC. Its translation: CASSDPKRLAGTNEQFF.

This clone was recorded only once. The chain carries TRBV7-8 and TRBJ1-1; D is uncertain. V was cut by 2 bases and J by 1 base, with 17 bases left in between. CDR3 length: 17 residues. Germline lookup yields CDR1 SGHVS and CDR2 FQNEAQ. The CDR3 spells CASSLTGSRQTNTEAFF. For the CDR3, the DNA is TGTGCCAGCAGCTTAACGGGATCAAGGCAGACGAACACTGAAGCTTTCTTT.

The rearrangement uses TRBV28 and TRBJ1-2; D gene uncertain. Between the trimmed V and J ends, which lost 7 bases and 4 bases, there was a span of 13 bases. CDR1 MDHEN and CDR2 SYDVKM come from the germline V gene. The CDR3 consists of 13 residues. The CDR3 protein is CASMTELIYGYTF. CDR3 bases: TGTGCCAGCATGACGGAGCTCATCTATGGCTACACCTTC.

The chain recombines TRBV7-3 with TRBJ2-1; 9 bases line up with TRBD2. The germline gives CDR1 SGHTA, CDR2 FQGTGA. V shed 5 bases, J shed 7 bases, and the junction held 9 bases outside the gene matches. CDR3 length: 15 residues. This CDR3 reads CASSADSGRKNEQFF. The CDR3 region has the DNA TGTGCCAGCAGCGCAGATAGCGGGAGAAAAAATGAGCAGTTCTTC. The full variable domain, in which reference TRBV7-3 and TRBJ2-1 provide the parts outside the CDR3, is GAGVSQTPSNKVTEKGKYVELRCDPISGHTALYWYRQSLGQGPEFLIYFQGTGAADDSGLPNDRFFAVRPEGSVSTLKIQRTERGDSAVYLCASSADSGRKNEQFFGPGTRLTVL.